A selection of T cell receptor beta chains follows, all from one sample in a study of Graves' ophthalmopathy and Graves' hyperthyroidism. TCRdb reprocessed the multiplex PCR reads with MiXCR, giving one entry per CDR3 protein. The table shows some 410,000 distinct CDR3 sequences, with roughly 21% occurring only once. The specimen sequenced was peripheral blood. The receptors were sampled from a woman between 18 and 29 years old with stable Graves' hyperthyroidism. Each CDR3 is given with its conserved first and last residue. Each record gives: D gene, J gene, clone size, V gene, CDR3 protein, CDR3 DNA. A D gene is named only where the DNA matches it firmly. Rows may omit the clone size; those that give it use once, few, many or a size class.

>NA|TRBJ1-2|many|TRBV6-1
CASSDGGPGYTF
TGTGCCAGCAGTGACGGGGGGCCTGGCTACACCTTC
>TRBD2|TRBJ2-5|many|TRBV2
CASSSLAGGSETQYF
TGTGCCAGCAGTTCTCTAGCGGGAGGGTCAGAGACCCAGTACTTC
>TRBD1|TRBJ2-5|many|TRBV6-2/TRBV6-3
CASSLTGHETQYF
TGTGCCAGCAGTTTGACAGGGCACGAGACCCAGTACTTC
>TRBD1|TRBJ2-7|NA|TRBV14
CASSHRADRLLGNEQYF
TGTGCCAGCAGCCACCGTGCGGACAGGCTACTTGGCAACGAGCAGTACTTC
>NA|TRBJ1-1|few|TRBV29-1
CSVEEGLMTEAFF
TGCAGCGTTGAAGAAGGGTTGATGACTGAAGCTTTCTTT
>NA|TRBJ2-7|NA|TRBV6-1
CASSEAERQAAYEQYF
TGTGCCAGCAGTGAAGCGGAGAGACAGGCGGCCTACGAGCAGTACTTC
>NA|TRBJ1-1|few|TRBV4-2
CASSQESSAGTEAFF
TGTGCCAGCAGCCAAGAATCCTCTGCGGGGACCGAAGCTTTCTTT
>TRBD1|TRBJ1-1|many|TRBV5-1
CASSSKQGLGAEAFF
TGCGCCAGCAGCTCGAAACAGGGGCTAGGGGCTGAAGCTTTCTTT
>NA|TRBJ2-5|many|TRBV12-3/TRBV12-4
CASSFRKQETQYF
TGTGCCAGCAGTTTTCGGAAACAAGAGACCCAGTACTTC
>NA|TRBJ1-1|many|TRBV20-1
CSVTAEAFF
TGCAGTGTTACGGCTGAAGCTTTCTTT
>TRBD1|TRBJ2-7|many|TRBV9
CASSVGGQGSYEQYF
TGTGCCAGCAGCGTAGGGGGACAGGGCTCCTACGAGCAGTACTTC
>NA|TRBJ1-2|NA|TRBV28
CASSLQRRGYTF
TGTGCCAGCAGTTTACAGCGGAGGGGCTACACCTTC
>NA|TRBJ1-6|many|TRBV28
CAIGQSPLHF
TGTGCCATCGGGCAGTCACCCCTCCACTTT
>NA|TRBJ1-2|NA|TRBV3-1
CASSQVQNYGYTF
TGTGCCAGCAGCCAAGTCCAGAACTATGGCTACACCTTC
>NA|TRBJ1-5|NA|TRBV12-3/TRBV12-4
CASSPGTSDQPQHF
TGTGCCAGCAGTCCCGGGACATCGGATCAGCCCCAGCATTTT
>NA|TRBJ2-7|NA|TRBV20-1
CSALGRDYEQYF
TGCAGTGCTCTGGGCAGGGACTACGAGCAGTACTTC
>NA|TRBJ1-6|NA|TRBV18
CASSRWQTGASSYNSPLHF
TGTGCCAGCTCACGATGGCAGACCGGCGCTAGCTCCTATAATTCACCCCTCCACTTT
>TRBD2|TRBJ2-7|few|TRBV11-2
CASSLVSSGGYEQYF
TGTGCCAGCAGCTTAGTGTCTAGCGGGGGCTACGAGCAGTACTTC
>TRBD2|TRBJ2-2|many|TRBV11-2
CASSLRLAGGRTGELFF
TGTGCCAGCTCTCTCCGACTAGCGGGAGGGCGGACCGGGGAGCTGTTTTTT
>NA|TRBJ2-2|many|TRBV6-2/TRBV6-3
CASSTGYTGELFF
TGTGCCAGCAGCACAGGGTACACCGGGGAGCTGTTTTTT
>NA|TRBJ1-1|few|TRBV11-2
CASSLEGAGSKDTEAFF
TGTGCCAGCAGCTTAGAGGGGGCAGGCTCTAAGGACACTGAAGCTTTCTTT
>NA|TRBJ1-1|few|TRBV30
CAWKNLKAFF
TGTGCCTGGAAGAATCTTAAAGCTTTCTTT
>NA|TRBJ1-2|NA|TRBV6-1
CASSEEGRLWDGYTF
TGTGCCAGCAGTGAAGAGGGCAGGTTGTGGGATGGCTACACCTTC
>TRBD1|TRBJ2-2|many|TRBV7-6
CASSLRTGGTGELFF
TGTGCCAGCAGCCTTCGGACAGGGGGAACCGGGGAGCTGTTTTTT
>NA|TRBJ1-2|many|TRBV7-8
CASTLGGSYGYTF
TGTGCCAGCACCTTGGGAGGGAGCTATGGCTACACCTTC
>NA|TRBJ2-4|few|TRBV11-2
CASGLAKNIKYF
TGTGCCAGCGGGCTAGCCAAAAACATTAAGTACTTC
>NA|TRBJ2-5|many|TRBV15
CATSRGEASGGTQYF
TGTGCCACCAGCAGAGGGGAGGCTTCCGGGGGGACCCAGTACTTC
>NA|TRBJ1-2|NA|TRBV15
CATSRVFWVAVGGYTF
TGTGCCACCAGCAGAGTGTTTTGGGTCGCGGTCGGTGGCTACACCTTC
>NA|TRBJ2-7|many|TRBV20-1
CSARDSGRQYFKVAYEQYF
TGCAGTGCTAGAGATTCTGGCAGGCAGTATTTTAAAGTGGCCTACGAGCAGTACTTC
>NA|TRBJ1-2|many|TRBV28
CATGRQATANYGYTF
TGTGCCACAGGACGACAGGCGACAGCTAACTATGGCTACACCTTC
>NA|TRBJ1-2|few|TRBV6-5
CASSYSGLGYTF
TGTGCCAGCAGTTACTCGGGGCTCGGCTACACCTTC
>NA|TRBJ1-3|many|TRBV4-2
CASSQVHGRVNSGNTIYF
TGTGCCAGCAGCCAAGTTCATGGAAGGGTGAACTCTGGAAACACCATATATTTT
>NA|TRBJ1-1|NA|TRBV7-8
CASSSLAVMNTEAFF
TGTGCCAGCAGCTCCCTGGCAGTCATGAACACTGAAGCTTTCTTT
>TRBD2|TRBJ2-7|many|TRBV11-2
CASSPTQRDSYEQYF
TGTGCCAGCAGCCCGACCCAGCGGGACTCCTACGAGCAGTACTTC
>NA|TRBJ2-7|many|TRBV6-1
CASSPGPPYEQYF
TGTGCCAGCAGCCCGGGACCTCCCTACGAGCAGTACTTC
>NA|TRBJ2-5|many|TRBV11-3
CASSSGSYETQYF
TGTGCCAGCAGCTCCGGCAGCTACGAGACCCAGTACTTC
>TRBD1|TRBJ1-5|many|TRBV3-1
CASRQGGYGQPQHF
TGTGCCAGCAGGCAAGGGGGCTATGGTCAGCCCCAGCATTTT
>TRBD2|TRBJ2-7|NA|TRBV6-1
CASSEVGRWYEQYF
TGTGCCAGCAGTGAAGTCGGGAGGTGGTACGAGCAGTACTTC
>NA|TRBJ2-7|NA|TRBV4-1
CASSHPTVNEQYF
TGCGCCAGCAGCCATCCGACGGTGAACGAGCAGTACTTC
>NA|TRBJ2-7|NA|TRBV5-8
CASSLGGLAYEQYF
TGTGCCAGCAGCCTAGGGGGATTGGCCTACGAGCAGTACTTC
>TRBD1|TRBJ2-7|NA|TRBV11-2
CASTFMTGQGVYEQYF
TGTGCCAGCACCTTCATGACGGGACAGGGAGTCTACGAGCAGTACTTC
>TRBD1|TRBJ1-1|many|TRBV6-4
CASKRRPGTGVNTEAFF
TGTGCCAGCAAACGCCGTCCCGGGACAGGGGTGAACACTGAAGCTTTCTTT
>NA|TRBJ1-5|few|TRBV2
CASSADDQPQHF
TGTGCCAGCAGTGCGGACGATCAGCCCCAGCATTTT
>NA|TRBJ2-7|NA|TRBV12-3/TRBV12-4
CASSPGVGIEQYF
TGTGCCAGCAGTCCGGGGGTGGGGATAGAGCAGTACTTC
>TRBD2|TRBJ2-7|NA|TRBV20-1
CSAEPRGVSYEQYF
TGCAGTGCTGAACCTCGGGGGGTCTCCTACGAGCAGTACTTC
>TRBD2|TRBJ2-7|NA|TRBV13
CASSLGTSGRAYEQYF
TGTGCCAGCAGCTTAGGGACTAGCGGGAGGGCCTACGAGCAGTACTTC
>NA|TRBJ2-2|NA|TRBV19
CASSRGGARTGELFF
TGTGCCAGTAGCCGTGGGGGGGCAAGAACCGGGGAGCTGTTTTTT